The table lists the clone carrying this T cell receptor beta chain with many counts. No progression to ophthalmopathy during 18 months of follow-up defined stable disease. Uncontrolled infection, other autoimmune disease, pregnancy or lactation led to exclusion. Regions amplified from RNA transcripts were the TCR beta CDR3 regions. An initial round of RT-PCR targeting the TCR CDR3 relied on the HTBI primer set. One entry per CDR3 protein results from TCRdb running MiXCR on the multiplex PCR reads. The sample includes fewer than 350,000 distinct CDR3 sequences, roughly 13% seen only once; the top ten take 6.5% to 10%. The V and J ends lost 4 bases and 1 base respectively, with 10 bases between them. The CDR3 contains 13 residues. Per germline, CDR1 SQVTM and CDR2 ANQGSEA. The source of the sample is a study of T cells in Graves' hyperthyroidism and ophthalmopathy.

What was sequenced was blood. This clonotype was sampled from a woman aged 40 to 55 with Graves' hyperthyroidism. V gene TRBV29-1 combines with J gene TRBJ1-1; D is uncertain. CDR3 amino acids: CSVVGQTNTEAFF. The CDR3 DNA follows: TGCAGCGTTGTTGGGCAGACGAACACTGAAGCTTTCTTT.